This TCR beta chain derives from a study of cytomegalovirus exposure and HLA in healthy donors. The study, taken as a whole, reports: 164 TCR beta chains were listed as cytomegalovirus-associated. HLA allele associations emerged for about 18,000 TCR beta sequences in a later analysis, at 0.05 false discovery rate. Specific recognition of CMV antigens was confirmed in vitro for a few chains (all CMV-associated).

PCR was performed using 60 Vbeta and 13 Jbeta primers. Assay: immunoSEQ multiplex PCR; the TCRdb copy retains only in-frame clones and omits some. The table has some 130,000 clones, roughly 70% seen once; the top ten hold over 2.5%. Comment on this clone: The antigen is unknown.

Sequencing was performed on PBMCs. The sequence came from a man aged 40-49 years in good health and CMV-seronegative.

The CDR3 protein is CATSNRGDSYEQYF. As DNA, the CDR3 is TGTGCCACCAGCAACAGGGGAGACTCCTACGAGCAGTACTTC. The J gene is TRBJ2-7, the V gene TRBV15; 7 nucleotides align to TRBD1. The V gene's germline CDR1 is LNHNV and CDR2 YYDKDF (reference sequence). Trimming at V came to 4 bases and at J to 0 bases, leaving 3 bases not matched to a gene. The CDR3 has 14 amino acids.